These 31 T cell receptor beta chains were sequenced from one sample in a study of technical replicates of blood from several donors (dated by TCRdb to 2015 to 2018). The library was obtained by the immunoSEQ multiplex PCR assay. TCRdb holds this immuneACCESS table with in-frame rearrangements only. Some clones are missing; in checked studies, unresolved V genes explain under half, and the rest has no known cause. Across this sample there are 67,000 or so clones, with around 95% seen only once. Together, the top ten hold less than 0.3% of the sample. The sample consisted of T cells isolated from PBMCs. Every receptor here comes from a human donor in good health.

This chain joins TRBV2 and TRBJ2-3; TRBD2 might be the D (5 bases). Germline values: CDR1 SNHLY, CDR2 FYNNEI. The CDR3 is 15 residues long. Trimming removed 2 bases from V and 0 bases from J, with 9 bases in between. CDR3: CASSERLASTDTQYF. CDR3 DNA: TGTGCCAGCAGTGAAAGGCTAGCAAGCACAGATACGCAGTATTTT.

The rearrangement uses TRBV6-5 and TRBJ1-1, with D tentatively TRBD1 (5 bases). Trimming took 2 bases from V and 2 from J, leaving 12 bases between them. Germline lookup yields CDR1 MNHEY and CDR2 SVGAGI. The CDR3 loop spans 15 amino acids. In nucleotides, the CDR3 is TGTGCCAGCAGTTACGGGGGGTTGGTTAACACTGAAGCTTTCTTT. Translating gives CASSYGGLVNTEAFF.

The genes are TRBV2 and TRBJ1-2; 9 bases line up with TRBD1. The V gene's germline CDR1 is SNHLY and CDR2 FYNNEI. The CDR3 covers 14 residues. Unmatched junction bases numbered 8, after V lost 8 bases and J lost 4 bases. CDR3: CASWGQGEGYGYTF. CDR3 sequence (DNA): TGTGCCAGCTGGGGACAGGGTGAAGGCTATGGCTACACCTTC.

Written as DNA, the CDR3 is TGTGCCAGCAGCCAAAGACGAGGCTCCTACGAGCAGTACTTC. Protein sequence: CASSQRRGSYEQYF. The V call is TRBV5-6, the J call TRBJ2-7; D is unclear. Trimming left V 4 bases short and J 0 bases short, with 11 bases between. The CDR3 spans 14 residues. Germline V lookup: CDR1 SGHDT, CDR2 YYEEEE.

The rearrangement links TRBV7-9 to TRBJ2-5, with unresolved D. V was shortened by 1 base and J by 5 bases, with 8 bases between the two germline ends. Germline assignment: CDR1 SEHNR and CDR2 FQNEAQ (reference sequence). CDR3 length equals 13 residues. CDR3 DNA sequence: TGTGCCAGCAGCTTAGACAGATCCGAGACCCAGTACTTC. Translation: CASSLDRSETQYF.

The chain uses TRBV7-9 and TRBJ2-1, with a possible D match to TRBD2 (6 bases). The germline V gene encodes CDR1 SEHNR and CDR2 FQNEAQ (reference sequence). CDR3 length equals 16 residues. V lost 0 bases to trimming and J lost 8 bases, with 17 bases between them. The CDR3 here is CASSLAGGSDGYEQFF. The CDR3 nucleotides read TGTGCCAGCAGCTTAGCGGGGGGATCCGACGGATATGAGCAGTTCTTC.

CDR3 sequence reads: CASSSWGLEQQFF. In DNA form, the CDR3 reads TGTGCCAGCAGCTCATGGGGACTAGAGCAGCAGTTCTTC. The rearrangement links TRBV11-3 to TRBJ2-1; 8 bases line up with TRBD2. The CDR3 sequence is 13 residues long. Germline CDR1 is SGHNT and CDR2 is YENEEA. V lost 4 bases, J lost 11 bases, and 7 bases stayed unmatched.

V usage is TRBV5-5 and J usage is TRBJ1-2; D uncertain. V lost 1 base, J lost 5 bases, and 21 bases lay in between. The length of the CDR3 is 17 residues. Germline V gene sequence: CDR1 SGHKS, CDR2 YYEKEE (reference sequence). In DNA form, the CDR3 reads TGTGCCAGCAGCTTGCTACGGGAGGGTTTATCGCCTTATGGCTACACCTTC. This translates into CASSLLREGLSPYGYTF.

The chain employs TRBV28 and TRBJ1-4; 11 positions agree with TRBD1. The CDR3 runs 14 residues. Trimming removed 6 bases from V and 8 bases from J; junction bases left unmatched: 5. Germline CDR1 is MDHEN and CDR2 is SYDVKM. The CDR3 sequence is CASRGQGGIEKLFF. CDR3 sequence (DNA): TGTGCCAGCAGGGGACAGGGGGGTATAGAAAAACTGTTTTTT.

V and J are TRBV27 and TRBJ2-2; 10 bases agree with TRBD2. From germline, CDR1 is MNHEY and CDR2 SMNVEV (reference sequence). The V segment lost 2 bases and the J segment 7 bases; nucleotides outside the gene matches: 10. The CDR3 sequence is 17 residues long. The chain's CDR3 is CASSLRGLAGVVGELFF. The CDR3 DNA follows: TGTGCCAGCAGTTTAAGGGGTCTAGCGGGAGTTGTCGGGGAGCTGTTTTTT.

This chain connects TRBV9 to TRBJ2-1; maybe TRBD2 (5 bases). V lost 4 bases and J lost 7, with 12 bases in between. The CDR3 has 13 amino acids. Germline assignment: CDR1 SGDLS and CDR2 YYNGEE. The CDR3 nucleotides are TGTGCCAGCAGCTCACCTCGAGGGAATGAGCAGTTCTTC. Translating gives CASSSPRGNEQFF.

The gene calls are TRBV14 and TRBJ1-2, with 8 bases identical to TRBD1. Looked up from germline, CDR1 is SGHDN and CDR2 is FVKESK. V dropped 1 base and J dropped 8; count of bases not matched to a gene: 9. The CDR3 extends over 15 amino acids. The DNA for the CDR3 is TGTGCCAGCAGCCAAGTAGGGACAGGTGGCCGCGGCTACACCTTC. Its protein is CASSQVGTGGRGYTF.

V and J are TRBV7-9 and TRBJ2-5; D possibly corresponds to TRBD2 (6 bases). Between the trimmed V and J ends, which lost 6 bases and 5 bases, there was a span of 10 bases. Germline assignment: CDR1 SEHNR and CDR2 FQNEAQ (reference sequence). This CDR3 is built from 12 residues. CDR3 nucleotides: TGTGCCAGCAGGGAGGGGCGGGAGACCCAGTACTTC. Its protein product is CASREGRETQYF.

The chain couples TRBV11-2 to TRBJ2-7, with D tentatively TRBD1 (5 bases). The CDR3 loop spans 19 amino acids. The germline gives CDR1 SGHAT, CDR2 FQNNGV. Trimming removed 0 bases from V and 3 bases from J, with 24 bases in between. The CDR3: CASSLDRPHWGTQGYEQYF. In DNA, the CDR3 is TGTGCCAGCAGCTTAGATCGCCCTCATTGGGGTACCCAGGGCTACGAGCAGTACTTC.

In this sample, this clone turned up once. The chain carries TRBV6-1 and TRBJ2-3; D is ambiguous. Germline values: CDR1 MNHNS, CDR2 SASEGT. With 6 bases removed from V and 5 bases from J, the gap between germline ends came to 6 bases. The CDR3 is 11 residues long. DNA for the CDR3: TGTGCCAGCAGGGTAGAAGATACGCAGTATTTT. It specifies CASRVEDTQYF.

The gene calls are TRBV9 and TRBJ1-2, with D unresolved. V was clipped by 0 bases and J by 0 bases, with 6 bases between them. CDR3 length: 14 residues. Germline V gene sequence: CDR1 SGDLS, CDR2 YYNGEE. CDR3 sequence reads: CASSVATANYGYTF. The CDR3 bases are TGTGCCAGCAGCGTAGCTACAGCTAACTATGGCTACACCTTC.

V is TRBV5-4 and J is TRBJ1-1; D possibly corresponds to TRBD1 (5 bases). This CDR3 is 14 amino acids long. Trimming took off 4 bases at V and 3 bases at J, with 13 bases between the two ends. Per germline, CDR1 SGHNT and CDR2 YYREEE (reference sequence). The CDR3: CASSPGFPDTEAFF. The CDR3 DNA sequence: TGTGCCAGCAGCCCAGGGTTCCCGGACACTGAAGCTTTCTTT.

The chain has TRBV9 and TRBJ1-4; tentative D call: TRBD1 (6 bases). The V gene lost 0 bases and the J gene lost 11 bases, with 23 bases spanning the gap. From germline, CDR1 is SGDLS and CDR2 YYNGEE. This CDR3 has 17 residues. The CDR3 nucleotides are TGTGCCAGCAGCGTAGAATTCCACGACGGAGATACAGGGAAACTGTTTTTT. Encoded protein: CASSVEFHDGDTGKLFF.

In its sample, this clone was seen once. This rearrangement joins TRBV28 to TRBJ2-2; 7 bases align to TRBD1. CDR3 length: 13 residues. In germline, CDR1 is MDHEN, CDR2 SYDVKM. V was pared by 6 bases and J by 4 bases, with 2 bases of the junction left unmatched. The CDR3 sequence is CASRQGVTGELFF. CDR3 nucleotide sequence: TGTGCCAGCAGGCAGGGGGTCACCGGGGAGCTGTTTTTT.

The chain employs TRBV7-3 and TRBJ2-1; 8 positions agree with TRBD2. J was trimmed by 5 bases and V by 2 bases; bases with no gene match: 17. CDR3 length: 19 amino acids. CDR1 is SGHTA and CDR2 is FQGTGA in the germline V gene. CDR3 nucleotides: TGTGCCAGCAGCTTACCCCTTACGATTGGGCGGGGGGAAAACAATGAGCAGTTCTTC. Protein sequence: CASSLPLTIGRGENNEQFF.

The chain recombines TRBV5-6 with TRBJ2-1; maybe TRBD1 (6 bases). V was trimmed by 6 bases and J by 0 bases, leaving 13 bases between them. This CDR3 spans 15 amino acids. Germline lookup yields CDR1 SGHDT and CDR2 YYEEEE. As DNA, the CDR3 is TGTGCCAGCACTTTCGGGACATTCTCCTACAATGAGCAGTTCTTC. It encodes CASTFGTFSYNEQFF.

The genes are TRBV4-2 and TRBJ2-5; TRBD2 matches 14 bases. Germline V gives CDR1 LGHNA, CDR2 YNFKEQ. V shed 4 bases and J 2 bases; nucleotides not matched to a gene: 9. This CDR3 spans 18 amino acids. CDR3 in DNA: TGTGCCAGCAGCCCCGGGACTAGCGGGGGCCAATTTCAAGAGACCCAGTACTTC. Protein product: CASSPGTSGGQFQETQYF.

The CDR3 coding sequence is TGTGCCAGCAAGGTGGGACTAGCGGGGTACAATGAGCAGTTCTTC. Translation: CASKVGLAGYNEQFF. The rearrangement uses TRBV2 and TRBJ2-1; 13 nucleotides agree with TRBD2. Germline V gives CDR1 SNHLY, CDR2 FYNNEI. V was clipped by 7 bases and J by 4 bases; unmatched bases: 4. The CDR3 length is 15 residues.

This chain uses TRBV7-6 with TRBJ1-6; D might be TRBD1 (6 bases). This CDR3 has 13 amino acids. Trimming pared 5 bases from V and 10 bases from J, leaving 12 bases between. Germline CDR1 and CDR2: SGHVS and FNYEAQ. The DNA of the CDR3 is TGTGCCAGCAGCCCCTTTACAGGGTCACCCCTCCACTTT. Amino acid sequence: CASSPFTGSPLHF.

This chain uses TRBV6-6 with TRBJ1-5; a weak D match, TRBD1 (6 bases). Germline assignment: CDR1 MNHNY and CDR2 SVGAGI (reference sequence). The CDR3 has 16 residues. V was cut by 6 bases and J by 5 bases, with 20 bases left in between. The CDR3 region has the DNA TGTGCCAGCAGCCAATCAGAAGGGGGTATAGATCAGCCCCAGCATTTT. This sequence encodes CASSQSEGGIDQPQHF.

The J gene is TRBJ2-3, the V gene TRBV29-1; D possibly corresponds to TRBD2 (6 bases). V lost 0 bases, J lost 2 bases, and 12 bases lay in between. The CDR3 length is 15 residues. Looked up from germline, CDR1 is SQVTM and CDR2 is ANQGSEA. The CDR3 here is CSVEDPGGATDTQYF. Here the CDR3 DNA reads TGCAGCGTTGAAGATCCGGGCGGGGCCACAGATACGCAGTATTTT.

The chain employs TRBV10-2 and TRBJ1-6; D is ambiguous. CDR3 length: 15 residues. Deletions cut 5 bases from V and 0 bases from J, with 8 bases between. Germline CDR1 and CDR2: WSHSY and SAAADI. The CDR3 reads CASSSNSSYNSPLHF. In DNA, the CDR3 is TGCGCCAGCAGTTCGAACAGCTCCTATAATTCACCCCTCCACTTT.

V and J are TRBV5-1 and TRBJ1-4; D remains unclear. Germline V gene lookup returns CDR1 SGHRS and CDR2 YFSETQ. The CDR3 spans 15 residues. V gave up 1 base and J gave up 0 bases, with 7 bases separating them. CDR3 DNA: TGCGCCAGCAGCTTGATGTCGGCAACTAATGAAAAACTGTTTTTT. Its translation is CASSLMSATNEKLFF.

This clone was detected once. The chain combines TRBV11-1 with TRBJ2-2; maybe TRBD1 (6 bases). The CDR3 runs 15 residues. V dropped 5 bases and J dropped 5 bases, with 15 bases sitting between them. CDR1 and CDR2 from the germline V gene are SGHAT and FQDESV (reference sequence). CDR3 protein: CASSKSRTETGELFF. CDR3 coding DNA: TGTGCCAGCAGCAAAAGTAGGACAGAGACCGGGGAGCTGTTTTTT.

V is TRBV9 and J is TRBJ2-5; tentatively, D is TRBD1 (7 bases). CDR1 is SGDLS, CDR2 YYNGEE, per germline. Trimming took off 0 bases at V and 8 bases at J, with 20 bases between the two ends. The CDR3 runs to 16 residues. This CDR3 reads CASSVGARGVRETQYF. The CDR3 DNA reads TGTGCCAGCAGCGTAGGAGCCAGGGGGGTGCGGGAAACCCAGTACTTC.

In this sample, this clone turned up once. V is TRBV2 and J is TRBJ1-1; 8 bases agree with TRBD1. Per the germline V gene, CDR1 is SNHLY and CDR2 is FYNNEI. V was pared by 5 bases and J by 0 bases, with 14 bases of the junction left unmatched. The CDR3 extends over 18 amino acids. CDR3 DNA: TGTGCCAGCAGTCCGAGGACAGGGAGGTGGATAATGAACACTGAAGCTTTCTTT. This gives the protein CASSPRTGRWIMNTEAFF.